The 16 T cell receptor beta chains reported below all come from one sample, sequenced in a study of CD8 T cells in ankylosing spondylitis. Regarding the study as a whole: Among TCR beta sequences, a motif of several highly homologous variants appeared characteristic of ankylosing spondylitis blood.

Each CDR3 protein gets one entry after TCRdb re-called the 5' RACE reads with MiXCR. This table has more than 250,000 distinct CDR3 sequences, around 7.6% appearing once. These TCRs are of unknown antigen specificity. Sequencing used blood, either unsorted or a sorted T cell fraction (not recorded which). The source of these receptors is a male donor with ankylosing spondylitis.

This chain connects TRBV10-3 to TRBJ2-5, with 8 bases that match TRBD1. The ends lost 4 bases at V and 1 base at J; junction bases unmatched: 2. Germline V gene data show CDR1 as ENHRY and CDR2 as SYGVKD. This CDR3 has 14 amino acids. The CDR3 sequence is CAISGTGGQETQYF. CDR3 in DNA: TGTGCCATCAGTGGAACAGGGGGCCAAGAGACCCAGTACTTC.

The chain recombines TRBV10-3 with TRBJ2-6; 7 bases align to TRBD1. V lost 3 bases, J lost 0 bases, and 2 bases stayed unmatched. The CDR3 loop spans 16 amino acids. Germline CDR1 reads ENHRY; CDR2 reads SYGVKD. The CDR3 nucleotides read TGTGCCATCAGTGATGGACAGGCCTCTGGGGCCAACGTCCTGACTTTC. Translation: CAISDGQASGANVLTF.

This clonotype came up a few times. The V call is TRBV11-2, the J call TRBJ2-1; D gene uncertain. The CDR3 consists of 15 residues. Deletions cut 0 bases from V and 9 bases from J, with 15 bases between. Germline loops: CDR1 SGHAT, CDR2 FQNNGV. DNA for the CDR3: TGTGCCAGCAGCTTAGATTTCTGGATATTTTCTGAGCAGTTCTTC. Translated, it gives CASSLDFWIFSEQFF.

V usage is TRBV13 and J usage is TRBJ2-7; D gene unclear. CDR1 PRHDT and CDR2 FYEKMQ come from the germline V gene (reference sequence). Trimming removed 5 bases at V and 3 bases at J, with 14 bases between. This CDR3 contains 14 residues. The CDR3 coding sequence is TGTGCCAGCAGCGCCAGAGACTGGGGCTACGAGCAGTACTTC. This gives the protein CASSARDWGYEQYF.

This clonotype was seen at least ten times. This chain connects TRBV5-1 to TRBJ1-5; 9 bases line up with TRBD1. This CDR3 has 16 amino acids. CDR1 and CDR2 (germline): SGHRS, YFSETQ. With V trimmed by 4 bases and J by 7 bases, 12 bases remained unmatched. The CDR3 spells CASSAGPRQGGQPQHF. As DNA, the CDR3 is TGCGCCAGCAGCGCTGGACCTCGACAGGGGGGGCAGCCCCAGCATTTT.

At least ten counts were recorded for this clonotype. The V call is TRBV4-1, the J call TRBJ2-7; TRBD1 agrees at 7 bases. Germline assignment: CDR1 MGHRA and CDR2 YSYEKL. This CDR3 comprises 17 residues. V trimming: 2 bases; J trimming: 3 bases; junction bases outside the gene matches: 13. CDR3 amino acids: CASSQSGLRDSLYEQYF. The CDR3 DNA follows: TGCGCCAGCAGCCAAAGTGGACTCCGGGACAGCCTCTACGAGCAGTACTTC.

This clonotype occurred a few times. The chain recombines TRBV20-1 with TRBJ2-5; 8 nucleotides align to TRBD2. J gave up 1 base and V 5 bases, and 9 bases lay outside the gene matches. The CDR3 is 15 amino acids. Per germline, CDR1 DFQATT and CDR2 SNEGSKA (reference sequence). DNA of the CDR3: TGCAGTGCTCGCTTTGCGGGAGGAGGCCAAGAGACCCAGTACTTC. Translation gives CSARFAGGGQETQYF.

This chain links TRBV5-1 with TRBJ2-5, with TRBD1 identical over 10 bases. The germline CDR1 and CDR2 sequences are SGHRS and YFSETQ. The junction had 8 bases not matched to a gene; V was cut back by 3 bases and J by 6 bases. This CDR3 contains 15 residues. As DNA, the CDR3 is TGCGCCAGCAGCTCAGGGACAGGGGATGGAAAGACCCAGTACTTC. It yields the protein CASSSGTGDGKTQYF.

There are a few counts of this clonotype. The chain is built from TRBV20-1 and TRBJ1-5, with D perhaps TRBD1 (6 bases). The CDR3 runs 15 residues. Germline assignment: CDR1 DFQATT and CDR2 SNEGSKA (reference sequence). The V gene lost 3 bases and the J gene lost 0 bases, with 12 bases spanning the gap. The DNA for the CDR3 is TGCAGTGCTAGCCAAGGACAGTATAGCAATCAGCCCCAGCATTTT. Translated, it gives CSASQGQYSNQPQHF.

A few counts support this clonotype. This chain connects TRBV28 to TRBJ2-2, with D unresolved. Trimming took 6 bases from V and 7 from J, leaving 9 bases between them. The CDR3 has 12 amino acids. Germline lookup yields CDR1 MDHEN and CDR2 SYDVKM. CDR3 sequence: CASSLQFGELFF. The CDR3 DNA is TGTGCCAGCAGCCTACAGTTCGGGGAGCTGTTTTTT.

In this sample, this clonotype turned up many times. The chain employs TRBV5-6 and TRBJ1-5; maybe TRBD1 (6 bases). CDR1 and CDR2 from the germline V gene are SGHDT and YYEEEE. CDR3 length: 13 amino acids. Trimming cost V 2 bases and J 4 bases, with 7 bases left between them. The CDR3 region is CASSFGQNQPQHF. CDR3 in DNA: TGTGCCAGCAGCTTCGGACAGAATCAGCCCCAGCATTTT.

The rearrangement uses TRBV5-1 and TRBJ2-5; 9 nucleotides align to TRBD2. The ends lost 2 bases at V and 4 bases at J; junction bases unmatched: 9. The CDR3 is 16 amino acids. The germline CDR1 and CDR2 sequences are SGHRS and YFSETQ. CDR3 coding DNA: TGCGCCAGCAGCTTCCGACTAGCGGCAAGGGGAGAGACCCAGTACTTC. It specifies CASSFRLAARGETQYF.

The rearrangement uses TRBV6-1 and TRBJ2-7; D gene unclear. Trimming took off 6 bases at V and 4 bases at J, with 16 bases between the two ends. Germline lookup yields CDR1 MNHNS and CDR2 SASEGT. This CDR3 region has 14 residues. The CDR3, as DNA: TGTGCCAGCAGAGCTACCATCGAAGAGTACGAGCAGTACTTC. Its translation: CASRATIEEYEQYF.

The rearrangement joins TRBV6-1 to TRBJ1-3; no clear D gene. The germline CDR1 and CDR2 sequences are MNHNS and SASEGT. Trimming left V 7 bases short and J 0 bases short, with 7 bases between. The CDR3 totals 13 residues. The CDR3 DNA reads as TGTGCCAGCACAACCTTCTCTGGAAACACCATATATTTT. It yields the protein CASTTFSGNTIYF.

This clonotype was observed many times. The chain recombines TRBV12-3 or TRBV12-4 with TRBJ1-5, with no clear D. The CDR3 loop spans 15 amino acids. The V end lost 3 bases, the J end lost 2 bases, and 11 bases lay between the germline ends. The CDR3 DNA reads TGTGCCAGCAGTTTCAACCGATTGGGCAATCAGCCCCAGCATTTT. It is translated as CASSFNRLGNQPQHF.

The chain combines TRBV4-2 with TRBJ2-2, with D possibly matching TRBD1 (7 bases). Germline lookup yields CDR1 LGHNA and CDR2 YNFKEQ. The CDR3 sequence is 17 residues long. V was clipped by 2 bases and J by 4 bases, with 17 bases between them. The CDR3 DNA follows: TGTGCCAGCAGCCAAATGGAGGGGGCTAGTGGCACCGGGGAGCTGTTTTTT. It specifies CASSQMEGASGTGELFF.